These 16 T cell receptor beta chains were sequenced from one sample in a study of blood T cell repertoires in COVID-19. TCRdb keeps only in-frame clones here, not all; method: immunoSEQ multiplex PCR. Among tens of thousands of clones listed, about 80% were seen once. Material: peripheral blood. The receptors were sampled from a human donor in a cohort sampled during active COVID-19.

This clone was observed once. The chain has TRBV2 and TRBJ1-6, with 8 bases lining up with TRBD1. The V gene's germline CDR1 is SNHLY and CDR2 FYNNEI. The CDR3 contains 16 residues. J lost 7 bases, V lost 3 bases, and 8 bases had no gene match. CDR3 residues: CASSDRTGRSNSPLHF. As DNA, the CDR3 is TGTGCCAGCAGTGACCGGACAGGGCGGTCAAATTCACCCCTCCACTTT. Supplemented by reference TRBV2 and TRBJ1-6, the full variable domain reads EPEVTQTPSHQVTQMGQEVILRCVPISNHLYFYWYRQILGQKVEFLVSFYNNEISEKSEIFDDQFSVERPDGSNFTLKIRSTKLEDSAMYFCASSDRTGRSNSPLHFGNGTRLTVT.

This clone came up once. V and J are TRBV28 and TRBJ1-4, with 11 positions matching TRBD1. Germline trimming cut 4 bases from V and 7 bases from J; bases unmatched to any gene: 5. The CDR3 runs 15 residues. Germline V gene sequence: CDR1 MDHEN, CDR2 SYDVKM. CDR3 bases: TGTGCCAGCAGTTCCTCCGGGACAGGGGGTGAAAAACTGTTTTTT. Its translation: CASSSSGTGGEKLFF.

This chain connects TRBV12-3 or TRBV12-4 to TRBJ1-1; the D is unclear. The ends were cut back, 6 bases at V and 1 base at J, with 9 bases in the middle. CDR3 length equals 13 residues. CDR3 bases: TGTGCCAGCAGCTCCACATGGAACACTGAAGCTTTCTTT. It is translated as CASSSTWNTEAFF.

This clone was counted many times. CDR3 sequence: CASRVPGQGNTEAFF. In DNA form, the CDR3 reads TGTGCCAGCAGAGTCCCGGGACAGGGAAACACTGAAGCTTTCTTT. The chain employs TRBV28 and TRBJ1-1; 9 nucleotides match TRBD1. The V gene's germline CDR1 is MDHEN and CDR2 SYDVKM. J gave up 2 bases and V 6 bases, and 7 bases lay outside the gene matches. The CDR3 runs to 15 residues.

The J gene is TRBJ1-1, the V gene TRBV9; D remains ambiguous. This CDR3 spans 14 amino acids. V was shortened by 1 base and J by 1 base, with 8 bases between the two germline ends. Per the germline V gene, CDR1 is SGDLS and CDR2 is YYNGEE. The CDR3 loop reads CASSVSVGNTEAFF. CDR3 nucleotides: TGTGCCAGCAGCGTATCTGTCGGGAACACTGAAGCTTTCTTT.

This chain connects TRBV7-9 to TRBJ2-1; a weak D match, TRBD2 (7 bases). The CDR3 totals 14 residues. Trimming took 7 bases from V and 2 from J, leaving 12 bases between them. Germline CDR1 reads SEHNR; CDR2 reads FQNEAQ (reference sequence). The CDR3 spells CASKGGGTYNEQFF. The CDR3 DNA sequence: TGTGCCAGCAAAGGGGGGGGAACCTACAATGAGCAGTTCTTC. The full variable domain, rest sourced from reference TRBV7-9 and TRBJ2-1, is DTGVSQNPRHKITKRGQNVTFRCDPISEHNRLYWYRQTLGQGPEFLTYFQNEAQLEKSRLLSDRFSAERPKGSFSTLEIQRTEQGDSAMYLCASKGGGTYNEQFFGPGTRLTVL.

The chain is built from TRBV29-1 and TRBJ2-3; D call uncertain. V lost 7 bases and J lost 0, with 5 bases in between. In germline, CDR1 is SQVTM, CDR2 ANQGSEA. The CDR3 runs to 11 residues. Here the CDR3 DNA reads TGCAGCGAAACTAGCACAGATACGCAGTATTTT. As protein: CSETSTDTQYF.

This clone came up a few times. The chain uses TRBV28 and TRBJ1-5; 7 positions agree with TRBD1. V shed 6 bases and J 2 bases; nucleotides not matched to a gene: 13. Germline V gene data show CDR1 as MDHEN and CDR2 as SYDVKM. This CDR3 has 17 amino acids. The CDR3, as DNA: TGTGCCAGCAGGCTTTACAGGGGACGATGGGGCAATCAGCCCCAGCATTTT. This sequence encodes CASRLYRGRWGNQPQHF.

As to this clone: The junction departs from germline at one end; a sequencing error may be responsible. V and J are TRBV28 and TRBJ1-3, with 8 positions matching TRBD1. The CDR3 covers 16 residues. In germline, CDR1 is MDHEN, CDR2 SYDVKM. CDR3 region: CASSLFTGGPGNTIYF. CDR3 bases: TGTGCCAGCAGCTTATTTACAGGGGGTCCTGGAAACACCATATATTTT.

This chain links TRBV6-5 with TRBJ1-6; TRBD1 aligns across 7 bases. After removal of 6 bases from V and 7 bases from J, the junction contained 6 bases not matched to a gene. The germline V gene encodes CDR1 MNHEY and CDR2 SVGAGI. The CDR3 length is 14 residues. CDR3 DNA sequence: TGTGCCAGCAGACAGGGGAGTGACAATTCACCCCTCCACTTT. Translated, it gives CASRQGSDNSPLHF.

This clone was seen a handful of times. The chain uses TRBV29-1 and TRBJ2-2; a possible D gene is TRBD2 (6 bases). CDR1 is SQVTM and CDR2 is ANQGSEA in the germline V gene. V lost 3 bases to trimming and J lost 6 bases, with 11 bases between them. The CDR3 is made up of 13 amino acids. The CDR3 sequence: CSVDSGVSGELFF. The CDR3 nucleotides are TGCAGCGTTGATTCGGGGGTCTCCGGGGAGCTGTTTTTT.

The rearrangement joins TRBV4-2 to TRBJ2-1; the match to TRBD2 covers 11 bases. The CDR3 totals 15 residues. The junction had 4 bases not matched to a gene; V was cut back by 4 bases and J by 5 bases. CDR1 is LGHNA, CDR2 YNFKEQ, per germline. The CDR3 loop is CASSPLAGGNNEQFF. In DNA, the CDR3 is TGTGCCAGCAGCCCCCTAGCGGGGGGAAACAATGAGCAGTTCTTC.

This clone was counted a few times. This chain connects TRBV2 to TRBJ1-2; D remains ambiguous. Germline V gene data show CDR1 as SNHLY and CDR2 as FYNNEI. V was cut by 7 bases and J by 4 bases, with 13 bases left in between. The CDR3 has 13 amino acids. CDR3 DNA sequence: TGTGCCAGCATCCTGGAGATCGCCTATGGCTACACCTTC. It encodes CASILEIAYGYTF.

This clone showed up just once. The V gene is TRBV2, the J gene TRBJ1-6; D unclear. Germline V lookup: CDR1 SNHLY, CDR2 FYNNEI. Trimming took 8 bases from V and 9 from J, leaving 14 bases between them. CDR3 length: 13 residues. The CDR3 DNA reads TGTGCCAGCGGAGGGCAGTCCCGTTCACCCCTCCACTTT. This codes for CASGGQSRSPLHF.

The genes are TRBV6-5 and TRBJ1-3; D not certain. The CDR3 runs to 13 residues. V was cut by 5 bases and J by 4 bases, with 9 bases left in between. Germline values: CDR1 MNHEY, CDR2 SVGAGI. The CDR3 protein is CASSRGSGNTIYF. DNA for the CDR3: TGTGCCAGCAGTCGAGGGTCCGGAAACACCATATATTTT.

This clone was seen a single time. The J gene is TRBJ2-5, the V gene TRBV24-1; 8 nucleotides match TRBD2. The CDR3 spans 17 residues. The germline V gene encodes CDR1 KGHDR and CDR2 SFDVKD. Unmatched junction bases numbered 10, after V lost 0 bases and J lost 5 bases. The CDR3: CATSDLEGTRGFETQYF. CDR3 in DNA: TGTGCCACCAGTGATTTGGAGGGGACTAGAGGATTCGAGACCCAGTACTTC.